Below are 21 T cell receptor beta chains sequenced from a single sample in a study of cytomegalovirus exposure and HLA in healthy donors. PCR employed 60 Vbeta and 13 Jbeta primers. Sequencing used immunoSEQ multiplex PCR; TCRdb keeps in-frame clones, though not all of them. The sample contains some 97,000 clones, 60% to 80% of which appear only once. The material sequenced was PBMCs. All receptors come from a woman aged 18-35 years in good health and CMV-seropositive.

The chain links TRBV28 to TRBJ2-1; D possibly corresponds to TRBD1 (6 bases). Germline V gives CDR1 MDHEN, CDR2 SYDVKM. The V gene lost 0 bases and the J gene lost 6 bases, with 6 bases spanning the gap. The CDR3 runs 13 residues. CDR3 sequence: CASSLWTGNEQFF. Here the CDR3 DNA reads TGTGCCAGCAGTTTATGGACAGGCAATGAGCAGTTCTTC.

This chain uses TRBV28 with TRBJ1-2; 8 bases fit TRBD1. Germline V gene lookup returns CDR1 MDHEN and CDR2 SYDVKM. J lost 8 bases, V lost 7 bases, and 6 bases had no gene match. The CDR3 is 12 residues long. CDR3 amino acids: CASIDRGRGYTF. In DNA form, the CDR3 reads TGTGCCAGCATAGACAGGGGAAGGGGCTACACCTTC.

In nucleotides, the CDR3 is TGTGCCAGTAGCCCCGGGACAGCTGACTACGAGCAGTACTTC. Translation gives CASSPGTADYEQYF. V gene TRBV19 combines with J gene TRBJ2-7, with 7 bases that match TRBD1. After removal of 6 bases from V and 3 bases from J, the junction contained 8 bases not matched to a gene. CDR1 and CDR2 from the germline V gene are LNHDA and SQIVND (reference sequence). There are 14 residues in the CDR3.

This clone came up a few times. This chain connects TRBV27 to TRBJ2-1; TRBD1 might be the D (5 bases). The CDR3 spans 13 residues. V was cut by 3 bases and J by 7 bases, with 10 bases left in between. From germline, CDR1 is MNHEY and CDR2 SMNVEV (reference sequence). The CDR3 DNA is TGTGCCAGCAGTTTTTCATCAGGGAATGAGCAGTTCTTC. It encodes CASSFSSGNEQFF.

The genes are TRBV27 and TRBJ2-7; the D gene is possibly TRBD2 (6 bases). The CDR3 is made up of 17 amino acids. V gave up 5 bases and J gave up 3 bases, with 23 bases separating them. CDR1 is MNHEY and CDR2 is SMNVEV in the germline V gene (reference sequence). The CDR3 reads CASSPRFLAVPLYEQYF. CDR3 sequence (DNA): TGTGCCAGCAGTCCCCGATTTTTAGCGGTTCCCCTCTACGAGCAGTACTTC.

In this sample, this clone turned up a few times. V usage is TRBV4-3 and J usage is TRBJ2-7; TRBD2 aligns across 11 bases. CDR1 is LGHNA and CDR2 is YSLEER in the germline V gene. This CDR3 has 17 amino acids. Trimming took 5 bases from V and 0 from J; bases not matched to a gene: 9. The CDR3: CASSDRLAGTSSYEQYF. The CDR3 DNA follows: TGCGCCAGCAGCGACAGACTAGCGGGGACTAGCTCCTACGAGCAGTACTTC.

The rearrangement links TRBV4-1 to TRBJ2-1; 13 nucleotides align to TRBD2. There are 19 residues in the CDR3. With 4 bases clipped from V and 6 bases from J, the junction kept 15 bases outside the gene matches. In germline, CDR1 is MGHRA, CDR2 YSYEKL. Written as DNA, the CDR3 is TGCGCCAGCAGCCTAAGATTGGGACTAGGACTAGCGGGAGTCAATGAGCAGTTCTTC. Translating it yields CASSLRLGLGLAGVNEQFF.

CDR3 bases: TGCGGGAGTCTTGGAACTGAAGCTTTCTTT. Translated, it gives CGSLGTEAFF. The genes are TRBV29-1 and TRBJ1-1, with no clear D. Looked up from germline, CDR1 is SQVTM and CDR2 is ANQGSEA. The CDR3 is 10 residues long. The variable domain in full, with the rest retrieved from reference TRBV29-1 and TRBJ1-1, is SAVISQKPSRDICQRGTSLTIQCQVDSQVTMMFWYRQQPGQSLTLIATANQGSEATYESGFVIDKFPISRPNLTFSTLTVSNMSPEDSSIYLCGSLGTEAFFGQGTRLTVV.

This chain joins TRBV18 and TRBJ2-7; the match to TRBD2 covers 14 bases. J was trimmed by 5 bases and V by 6 bases; bases with no gene match: 6. Germline values: CDR1 KGHSH, CDR2 LQKENI. The CDR3 consists of 15 residues. CDR3 coding DNA: TGTGCCAGCTCTCCCGGGACTAGCGGGAGTAACGAGCAGTACTTC. Amino acids: CASSPGTSGSNEQYF.

The table lists this clone with a count of one. The rearrangement joins TRBV29-1 to TRBJ2-1; 16 nucleotides align to TRBD2. V was clipped by 7 bases and J by 8 bases; unmatched bases: 14. Germline CDR1 and CDR2: SQVTM and ANQGSEA. This CDR3 has 17 amino acids. The CDR3 coding sequence is TGCAGCGCCTTCCTGGGACTAGCGGGGGGGTCGAGGGATGAGCAGTTCTTC. It yields the protein CSAFLGLAGGSRDEQFF.

This clone occurred a few times. This chain connects TRBV10-3 to TRBJ2-3; TRBD2 matches at 16 bases. Trimming at V came to 6 bases and at J to 0 bases, leaving 9 bases not matched to a gene. Germline loops: CDR1 ENHRY, CDR2 SYGVKD. CDR3 length: 19 amino acids. The CDR3 region has the DNA TGTGCCATCAGCCCGGGACTAGCGGGAGGGCGGACTAGCACAGATACGCAGTATTTT. Translated, it gives CAISPGLAGGRTSTDTQYF.

This rearrangement joins TRBV4-1 to TRBJ2-1, with a possible D match to TRBD2 (6 bases). Germline lookup yields CDR1 MGHRA and CDR2 YSYEKL. The V end was cut by 0 bases, the J end by 2 bases, with 11 bases between. The CDR3 is 16 amino acids. The CDR3 coding sequence is TGCGCCAGCAGCCAAGATACGGGGGTGGCCTACAATGAGCAGTTCTTC. Translation gives CASSQDTGVAYNEQFF.

J is TRBJ2-6 and V is TRBV19, with D perhaps matching TRBD2 (5 bases). Germline V gene sequence: CDR1 LNHDA, CDR2 SQIVND (reference sequence). V dropped 5 bases and J dropped 5 bases, with 16 bases sitting between them. This CDR3 has 16 amino acids. The CDR3 bases are TGTGCCAGTAGTCCTCAGACGGGATTCTGGGCCAACGTCCTGACTTTC. Its translation: CASSPQTGFWANVLTF.

The chain carries TRBV2 and TRBJ2-7, with TRBD1 matching over 8 bases. V dropped 6 bases and J dropped 2; count of bases not matched to a gene: 9. CDR3 length: 15 residues. Germline loops: CDR1 SNHLY, CDR2 FYNNEI. CDR3 coding DNA: TGTGCCAGCAGCGTTGACAGGGGAATCGCCTACGAGCAGTACTTC. Translated, it gives CASSVDRGIAYEQYF.

The count of this clone is one. The chain combines TRBV7-8 with TRBJ1-2; D may be TRBD1 (5 bases). Germline lookup yields CDR1 SGHVS and CDR2 FQNEAQ. The length of the CDR3 is 13 residues. V was shortened by 0 bases and J by 6 bases, with 8 bases between the two germline ends. CDR3 sequence (DNA): TGTGCCAGCAGCTTAGCGCGACAGAATGGCTACACCTTC. It translates to CASSLARQNGYTF.

The chain links TRBV27 to TRBJ1-1; D unresolved. Germline CDR1 is MNHEY and CDR2 is SMNVEV (reference sequence). CDR3 length equals 14 residues. The germline V and J ends were trimmed by 6 bases and 7 bases, with 18 bases remaining between them. The CDR3 reads CASSSYFPGDEAFF. The CDR3 DNA is TGTGCCAGCAGCTCTTACTTCCCGGGAGATGAAGCTTTCTTT.

This chain links TRBV9 with TRBJ2-3; 7 bases are a match to TRBD2. This CDR3 comprises 17 residues. Germline V gene data show CDR1 as SGDLS and CDR2 as YYNGEE. V dropped 0 bases and J dropped 6; count of bases not matched to a gene: 13. In DNA, the CDR3 is TGTGCCAGCAGCGTAGCTCTAGGGCCGGGAGGAGGGGATACGCAGTATTTT. The encoded protein is CASSVALGPGGGDTQYF.

V usage is TRBV2 and J usage is TRBJ2-3, with 14 bases aligning to TRBD2. Trimming removed 1 base from V and 8 bases from J; junction bases left unmatched: 5. The CDR3 loop spans 16 amino acids. Germline values: CDR1 SNHLY, CDR2 FYNNEI. The CDR3 reads CASSEGTSGRFGTQYF. The CDR3 bases are TGTGCCAGCAGTGAAGGGACTAGCGGGAGGTTCGGTACGCAGTATTTT.

CDR3 in amino acids: CASSYGGRADEQYF. In DNA, the CDR3 is TGTGCCAGCAGTTACGGCGGGAGGGCCGACGAGCAGTACTTC. The chain has TRBV6-6 and TRBJ2-7; 9 nucleotides agree with TRBD2. The junction had 4 bases not matched to a gene; V was cut back by 2 bases and J by 5 bases. This CDR3 is built from 14 residues. The germline gives CDR1 MNHNY, CDR2 SVGAGI (reference sequence).

This CDR3 reads CASSLAGTGNYGYTF. The CDR3 DNA follows: TGTGCCAGCAGCTTAGCCGGGACAGGAAACTATGGCTACACCTTC. V usage is TRBV7-8 and J usage is TRBJ1-2; TRBD1 agrees at 8 bases. Germline V gene data show CDR1 as SGHVS and CDR2 as FQNEAQ. The J segment lost 2 bases and the V segment lost 0 bases, leaving 2 bases of the junction unmatched. The CDR3 runs 15 residues.

The chain recombines TRBV28 with TRBJ1-5, with D possibly matching TRBD1 (5 bases). V was trimmed by 6 bases and J by 4 bases, leaving 16 bases between them. This CDR3 is 15 amino acids long. In germline, CDR1 is MDHEN, CDR2 SYDVKM. CDR3 sequence reads: CASSPPNGGNQPQHF. The CDR3 coding sequence is TGTGCCAGCAGCCCCCCGAACGGGGGAAATCAGCCCCAGCATTTT.